This T cell receptor (beta chain) was recovered during a study of shared clonotypes between healthy human individuals. Germline CDR1 and CDR2: GTSNPN and SVGIG (reference sequence). This CDR3 has 11 amino acids. V gave up 6 bases and J gave up 4 bases, with 7 bases separating them. Deep-level running was used for the assay. TCRdb keeps only in-frame clones here, not all; method: immunoSEQ multiplex PCR. The sample yields 2 million to 2.5 million clones, almost 96% seen once. This clone was observed once. No antigen is known for it. Points from the study as a whole: The generation probabilities recorded for non-shared clonotypes fell below those of clonotypes shared by all four donors.

The sample taken for sequencing was naive CD4+ T cells sorted from blood. As for subset: CD45RA+ positively selected. The TCR comes from a man between 18 and 29 years old in good health. The V and J genes are TRBV30 and TRBJ1-3, with unresolved D. CDR3: CACIFGNTIYF. The DNA for the CDR3 is TGTGCCTGCATCTTCGGAAACACCATATATTTT. The entire variable domain, with the rest obtained from reference TRBV30 and TRBJ1-3, is as follows: SQTIHQWPATLVQPVGSPLSLECTVEGTSNPNLYWYRQAAGRGLQLLFYSVGIGQISSEVPQNLSASRPQDRQFILSSKKLLLSDSGFYLCACIFGNTIYFGEGSWLTVV.